The 26 T cell receptor beta chains reported below all come from one sample, sequenced in a study of prognosis after radiotherapy for stage I lung cancer. Amplification of the TCR beta CDR3 (from genomic DNA) was done by two-round multiplex PCR. Primers (each specific to one TRBV or TRBJ gene) were used in first-round PCR. TCRdb reprocessed the multiplex PCR reads with MiXCR, giving one entry per CDR3 protein. The repertoire holds 11,000 to 15,000 distinct CDR3 sequences, about 27% seen once, with 11% in the top ten. The sample here was PBMCs, taken before or after stereotactic body radiation therapy (not recorded which). These receptors came from a donor over 45 with non-small cell lung cancer.

This clonotype was seen ten or more times. The V and J genes are TRBV30 and TRBJ2-1, with 10 bases fitting TRBD2. The CDR3 runs to 13 residues. The germline V gene has CDR1 GTSNPN and CDR2 SVGIG (reference sequence). Germline trimming cut 4 bases from V and 13 bases from J; bases unmatched to any gene: 10. Written as DNA, the CDR3 is TGTGCCTGGAACTTTAGACTAGCGGGTCTTCAGTTCTTC. It is translated as CAWNFRLAGLQFF.

Many counts were recorded for this clonotype. J is TRBJ1-1 and V is TRBV28; D unresolved. V dropped 8 bases and J dropped 0 bases, with 16 bases sitting between them. In germline, CDR1 is MDHEN, CDR2 SYDVKM. The CDR3 length is 15 residues. CDR3 residues: CASSTWGSLNTEAFF. The CDR3 DNA follows: TGTGCCAGCTCAACCTGGGGTAGTCTGAACACTGAAGCTTTCTTT.

By sample fraction, this clonotype is medium-sized. The rearrangement joins TRBV6-1 to TRBJ2-1; TRBD2 aligns across 10 bases. With V trimmed by 6 bases and J by 7 bases, 9 bases remained unmatched. CDR3 size: 15 residues. In germline, CDR1 is MNHNS, CDR2 SASEGT. The CDR3: CASSRLAGLRNEQFF. The CDR3 bases are TGTGCCAGCAGCCGACTAGCGGGTTTAAGAAATGAGCAGTTCTTC.

This clonotype was seen a few times. A much larger clone sits a single nucleotide away, making a read error possible. This chain uses TRBV6-1 with TRBJ2-5, with 10 bases identical to TRBD1. The V and J ends lost 6 bases and 9 bases, in that order; junction bases with no gene match: 10. The germline gives CDR1 MNHNS, CDR2 SASEGT. The CDR3 spans 14 residues. CDR3: CASRADRGIEAQYF. Here the CDR3 DNA reads TGTGCCAGCAGAGCGGACAGGGGGATCGAGGCCCAGTACTTC.

This clonotype has at least ten counts. The chain carries TRBV11-2 and TRBJ1-5, with D uncertain. The CDR3 runs 13 residues. Germline V gives CDR1 SGHAT, CDR2 FQNNGV. V was pared by 5 bases and J by 7 bases, with 12 bases between. This CDR3 reads CASSNRDGQPQHF. The CDR3 coding sequence is TGTGCCAGCAGCAACCGCGACGGCCAGCCCCAGCATTTT.

As regards this clonotype: This likely traces to a read error, being one base from a far larger clone. V and J are TRBV6-8 and TRBJ2-3, with TRBD2 matching 8 bases. Germline values: CDR1 MNHGY, CDR2 SAAAGT. CDR3 length: 18 residues. Trimming took 0 bases from V and 3 from J; bases not matched to a gene: 11. In DNA form, the CDR3 reads TGTGCCAGCAGTTACTCGAGGGTCGGCGGGAGGATGACAGATACGCAGTATTTT. Encoded protein: CASSYSRVGGRMTDTQYF.

This clonotype was observed many times. This chain links TRBV20-1 with TRBJ1-1; weak D call: TRBD1 (5 bases). The CDR3 is made up of 13 amino acids. Germline CDR1 is DFQATT and CDR2 is SNEGSKA (reference sequence). In DNA form, the CDR3 reads TGCTCGGGGGTCCGGGACTTTAGCACTGAAGCTTTCTTT. Its translation is CSGVRDFSTEAFF.

Only a few counts were recorded for this clonotype. A much bigger clone sits one base away, suggesting this may be a read error. The rearrangement joins TRBV29-1 to TRBJ1-4; tentatively, D is TRBD1 (5 bases). CDR1 is SQVTM, CDR2 ANQGSEA, per germline. The V end was cut by 7 bases, the J end by 4 bases, with 13 bases between. The CDR3 totals 13 residues. CDR3 protein: CSARGKNNEKLFF. The CDR3 DNA sequence: TGCAGCGCCCGGGGCAAAAATAATGAAAAACTGTTTTTT. The full variable domain, completed using reference TRBV29-1 and TRBJ1-4, is SAVISQKPSRDICQRGTSLTIQCQVDSQVTMMFWYRQQPGQSLTLIATANQGSEATYESGFVIDKFPISRPNLTFSTLTVSNMSPEDSSIYLCSARGKNNEKLFFGSGTQLSVL.

The table lists this clonotype with a count of one. A much larger clone differs by one base, so this may be a read error. This chain links TRBV10-2 with TRBJ1-5; D uncertain. The CDR3 loop spans 13 amino acids. Between the trimmed V and J ends, which lost 5 bases and 0 bases, there was a span of 5 bases. Germline V gene lookup returns CDR1 WSHSY and CDR2 SAAADI. CDR3 amino acids: CASSCYSNQPQHF. The DNA of the CDR3 is TGCGCCAGCAGTTGCTATAGCAATCAGCCCCAGCATTTT.

There are many counts of this clonotype. This chain connects TRBV2 to TRBJ1-1; D uncertain. Germline V gives CDR1 SNHLY, CDR2 FYNNEI. This CDR3 contains 14 residues. Trimming removed 4 bases at V and 2 bases at J, with 11 bases between. The CDR3 DNA sequence: TGTGCCAGCAGTGGTAGGATGGTAAACACTGAAGCTTTCTTT. Amino acid sequence: CASSGRMVNTEAFF.

The table lists this clonotype with many counts. V is TRBV7-9 and J is TRBJ1-4; D not certain. The length of the CDR3 is 13 residues. CDR1 and CDR2 (germline): SEHNR, FQNEAQ (reference sequence). The germline V and J ends were trimmed by 8 bases and 8 bases, with 15 bases remaining between them. This CDR3 is CASGLQKGEKLFF. The CDR3 coding sequence is TGTGCCAGCGGTCTGCAAAAGGGAGAAAAACTGTTTTTT.

This clonotype came up many times. The chain employs TRBV7-3 and TRBJ1-1; D is unclear. The CDR3 consists of 13 residues. Between the trimmed V and J ends, which lost 0 bases and 1 base, there was a span of 3 bases. CDR1 SGHTA and CDR2 FQGTGA come from the germline V gene. CDR3 coding DNA: TGTGCCAGCAGCTTAACCCCGAACACTGAAGCTTTCTTT. This encodes CASSLTPNTEAFF.

Concerning this clonotype itself: Just one base apart from a much larger clone, this may be a read error. The J gene is TRBJ2-7, the V gene TRBV11-2; D is unclear. Germline CDR1 reads SGHAT; CDR2 reads FQNNGV. The CDR3 extends over 15 amino acids. V shed 3 bases and J shed 2 bases, with 14 bases lying between them. CDR3 sequence reads: CASSFGRVPTYEQYF. The CDR3 DNA reads TGTGCCAGCAGCTTCGGTAGGGTCCCTACCTACGAGCAGTACTTC.

In this sample, this clonotype turned up many times. The rearrangement uses TRBV20-1 and TRBJ1-4; 7 nucleotides align to TRBD1. The V and J ends lost 0 bases and 8 bases, in that order; junction bases with no gene match: 12. The CDR3 runs 16 residues. From germline, CDR1 is DFQATT and CDR2 SNEGSKA (reference sequence). The CDR3 coding sequence is TGCAGTGCTAGAGATCCGATTAGGGGGCTCGGGGAAAAACTGTTTTTT. It yields the protein CSARDPIRGLGEKLFF.

This clonotype appeared many times. The chain is built from TRBV24-1 and TRBJ2-4, with a possible D match to TRBD2 (5 bases). There are 14 residues in the CDR3. Trimming stripped 3 bases from V and 7 bases from J, with 12 bases between. The germline V gene has CDR1 KGHDR and CDR2 SFDVKD. CDR3 DNA sequence: TGTGCCACCAGTGATCGCGGACTCAGGAACATTCAGTACTTC. Its translation is CATSDRGLRNIQYF.

The chain uses TRBV6-1 and TRBJ2-1, with D perhaps given as TRBD1 or TRBD2 (5 bases each). This CDR3 contains 13 residues. Trimming removed 7 bases from V and 9 bases from J, with 16 bases in between. The germline V gene encodes CDR1 MNHNS and CDR2 SASEGT. CDR3 amino acids: CASKPDPRGEQFF. The CDR3 DNA sequence: TGTGCCAGCAAGCCGGACCCGAGGGGTGAGCAGTTCTTC.

This clonotype was seen at least ten times. The chain couples TRBV15 to TRBJ2-3; weak D call: TRBD1 (5 bases). The CDR3 runs to 13 residues. Trimming left V 8 bases short and J 1 base short, with 10 bases between. Germline V gene data show CDR1 as LNHNV and CDR2 as YYDKDF (reference sequence). The DNA of the CDR3 is TGTGCCACCGGGGCCGAAGGCACAGATACGCAGTATTTT. Translated: CATGAEGTDTQYF. Together with reference TRBV15 and TRBJ2-3, the CDR3 gives the full variable domain: DAMVIQNPRYQVTQFGKPVTLSCSQTLNHNVMYWYQQKSSQAPKLLFHYYDKDFNNEADTPDNFQSRRPNTSFCFLDIRSPGLGDTAMYLCATGAEGTDTQYFGPGTRLTVL.

By sample share, this clonotype is medium-sized. The chain carries TRBV19 and TRBJ1-2; D may be TRBD1 (5 bases). The CDR3 covers 12 residues. Germline values: CDR1 LNHDA, CDR2 SQIVND (reference sequence). The V end was cut by 5 bases, the J end by 7 bases, with 11 bases between. The CDR3 spells CASSVTGFGYTF. For the CDR3, the DNA is TGTGCCAGTAGTGTTACAGGCTTTGGCTACACCTTC. The full variable domain, with the rest looked up from reference TRBV19 and TRBJ1-2, is DGGITQSPKYLFRKEGQNVTLSCEQNLNHDAMYWYRQDPGQGLRLIYYSQIVNDFQKGDIAEGYSVSREKKESFPLTVTSAQKNPTAFYLCASSVTGFGYTFGSGTRLTVV.

V is TRBV12-3 or TRBV12-4 and J is TRBJ1-1, with 8 bases that match TRBD1. The CDR3 is 15 amino acids. Trimming at V came to 3 bases and at J to 6 bases, leaving 9 bases not matched to a gene. CDR3 nucleotides: TGTGCCAGCAGTTTCGGACAGGGAGGTATATCTGAAGCTTTCTTT. Translation: CASSFGQGGISEAFF.

Turning to this clonotype: A far more abundant clone sits one base away, making this likely a read error. This chain joins TRBV7-9 and TRBJ2-7, with TRBD2 matching 7 bases. The CDR3 length is 15 residues. Germline CDR1 is SEHNR and CDR2 is FQNEAQ (reference sequence). J lost 5 bases, V lost 5 bases, and 12 bases had no gene match. The CDR3, as DNA: TGTGCCAGCAGCCGAACTCGCGGGAGTTTAAACGAGCAGTACTTC. Translating gives CASSRTRGSLNEQYF.

This clonotype is categorized as medium-sized. The chain uses TRBV27 and TRBJ1-1; a weak D match, TRBD1 (5 bases). V was cut by 3 bases and J by 4 bases, with 9 bases left in between. This CDR3 region has 13 residues. From germline, CDR1 is MNHEY and CDR2 SMNVEV (reference sequence). DNA of the CDR3: TGTGCCAGCAGTTTGACGACAGTCACTGAAGCTTTCTTT. It codes for CASSLTTVTEAFF.

This clonotype qualifies as medium-sized. The chain links TRBV28 to TRBJ2-3, with a weak D call TRBD2 (6 bases). Per germline, CDR1 MDHEN and CDR2 SYDVKM. CDR3 length: 13 residues. Trimming took 2 bases from V and 3 from J, leaving 6 bases between them. The CDR3 protein is CASSLGGTDTQYF. CDR3 bases: TGTGCCAGCAGTTTAGGGGGGACAGATACGCAGTATTTT. The variable domain in full, completed from reference TRBV28 and TRBJ2-3, reads DVKVTQSSRYLVKRTGEKVFLECVQDMDHENMFWYRQDPGLGLRLIYFSYDVKMKEKGDIPEGYSVSREKKERFSLILESASTNQTSMYLCASSLGGTDTQYFGPGTRLTVL.

There are many counts of this clonotype. The chain carries TRBV28 and TRBJ1-2; tentative D call: TRBD1 (5 bases). The CDR3 sequence is 14 residues long. The germline V gene has CDR1 MDHEN and CDR2 SYDVKM. V gave up 5 bases and J gave up 7 bases, with 17 bases separating them. The CDR3: CASSPVGGWGGYTF. In nucleotides, the CDR3 is TGTGCCAGCAGTCCGGTGGGGGGTTGGGGTGGCTACACCTTC.

There are many counts of this clonotype. The chain carries TRBV27 and TRBJ1-1; D gene ambiguous. V was shortened by 6 bases and J by 2 bases, with 7 bases between the two germline ends. The CDR3 is 12 amino acids. CDR1 and CDR2 from the germline V gene are MNHEY and SMNVEV (reference sequence). In DNA, the CDR3 is TGTGCCAGCAGGGAGACAAACACTGAAGCTTTCTTT. It yields the protein CASRETNTEAFF.

The CDR3 DNA reads TGTGCCACCATCATAAGACAGGGGGTTTTCGATGAGCAGTTCTTC. Protein product: CATIIRQGVFDEQFF. The chain couples TRBV15 to TRBJ2-1; 9 bases are a match to TRBD1. The germline CDR1 and CDR2 sequences are LNHNV and YYDKDF (reference sequence). The CDR3 is 15 amino acids. J gave up 8 bases and V 7 bases, and 12 bases lay outside the gene matches.

This clonotype was counted ten times or more. The junction differs from germline at one of its ends, possibly a read error. The chain combines TRBV2 with TRBJ2-1, with unresolved D. Germline values: CDR1 SNHLY, CDR2 FYNNEI. The CDR3 runs to 13 residues. CDR3 region: CASSASAYNEQLF. In nucleotides, the CDR3 is TGTGCCAGCAGTGCCTCTGCATACAATGAGCAGCTCTTC.